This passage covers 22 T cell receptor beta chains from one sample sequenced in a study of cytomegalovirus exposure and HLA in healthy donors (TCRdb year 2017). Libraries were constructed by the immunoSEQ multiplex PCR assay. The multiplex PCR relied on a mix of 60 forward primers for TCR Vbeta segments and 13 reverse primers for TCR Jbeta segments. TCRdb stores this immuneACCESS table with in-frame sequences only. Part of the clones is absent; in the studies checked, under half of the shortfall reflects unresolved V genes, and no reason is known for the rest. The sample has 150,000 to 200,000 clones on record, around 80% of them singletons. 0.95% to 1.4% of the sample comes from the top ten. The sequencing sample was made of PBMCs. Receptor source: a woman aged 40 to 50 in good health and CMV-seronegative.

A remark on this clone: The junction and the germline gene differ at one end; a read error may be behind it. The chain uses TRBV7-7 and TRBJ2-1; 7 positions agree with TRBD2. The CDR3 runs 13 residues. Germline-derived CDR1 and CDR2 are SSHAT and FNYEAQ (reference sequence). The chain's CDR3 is CASSFGGVSEQFF. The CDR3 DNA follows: TGTGCTAGCAGTTTTGGGGGGGTCAGTGAGCAGTTCTTC.

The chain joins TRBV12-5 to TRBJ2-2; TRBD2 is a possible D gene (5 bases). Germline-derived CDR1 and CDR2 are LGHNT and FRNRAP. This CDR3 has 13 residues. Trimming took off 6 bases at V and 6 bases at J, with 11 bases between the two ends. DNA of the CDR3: TGTGCTAGTGGCTTAGGCGGGTCCGGGGAGCTGTTTTTT. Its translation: CASGLGGSGELFF.

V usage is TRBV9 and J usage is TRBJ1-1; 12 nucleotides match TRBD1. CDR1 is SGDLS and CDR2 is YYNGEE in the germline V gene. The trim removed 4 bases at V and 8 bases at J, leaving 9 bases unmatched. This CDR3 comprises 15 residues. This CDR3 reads CASSLGQGATREAFF. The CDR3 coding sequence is TGTGCCAGCAGCCTGGGACAGGGGGCGACCCGGGAAGCTTTCTTT.

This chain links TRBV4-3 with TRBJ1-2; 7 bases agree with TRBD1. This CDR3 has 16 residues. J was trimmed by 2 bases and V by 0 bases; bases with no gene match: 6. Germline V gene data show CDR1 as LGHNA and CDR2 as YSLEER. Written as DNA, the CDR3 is TGCGCCAGCAGCCAAGAAACGACAGGGCTAAACTATGGCTACACCTTC. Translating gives CASSQETTGLNYGYTF.

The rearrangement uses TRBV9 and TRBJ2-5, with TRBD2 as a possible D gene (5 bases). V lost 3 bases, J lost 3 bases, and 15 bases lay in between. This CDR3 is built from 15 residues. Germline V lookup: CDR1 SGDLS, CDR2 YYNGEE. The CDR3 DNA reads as TGTGCCAGCAGCGCCTACTCAAGCGGTAAAGAGACCCAGTACTTC. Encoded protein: CASSAYSSGKETQYF.

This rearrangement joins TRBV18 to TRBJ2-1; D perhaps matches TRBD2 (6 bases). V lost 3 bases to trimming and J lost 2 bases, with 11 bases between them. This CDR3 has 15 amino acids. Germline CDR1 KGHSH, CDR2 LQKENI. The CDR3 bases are TGTGCCAGCTCACCCCCGGGACTTACCTACAATGAGCAGTTCTTC. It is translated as CASSPPGLTYNEQFF.

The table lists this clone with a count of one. The CDR3 sequence: CASRDYLNTGELFF. In nucleotides, the CDR3 is TGTGCCAGCCGGGACTACCTGAACACCGGGGAGCTGTTTTTT. J is TRBJ2-2 and V is TRBV5-6; 7 bases line up with TRBD2. The junction had 4 bases not matched to a gene; V was cut back by 7 bases and J by 1 base. Germline V lookup: CDR1 SGHDT, CDR2 YYEEEE. The CDR3 is 14 residues long.

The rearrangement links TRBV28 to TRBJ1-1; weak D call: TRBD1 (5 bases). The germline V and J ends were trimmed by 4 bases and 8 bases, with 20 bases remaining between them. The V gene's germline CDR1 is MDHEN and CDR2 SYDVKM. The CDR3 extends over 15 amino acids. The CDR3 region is CASSSTLRGLGEAFF. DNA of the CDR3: TGTGCCAGCAGTTCCACCCTTCGGGGACTCGGGGAAGCTTTCTTT.

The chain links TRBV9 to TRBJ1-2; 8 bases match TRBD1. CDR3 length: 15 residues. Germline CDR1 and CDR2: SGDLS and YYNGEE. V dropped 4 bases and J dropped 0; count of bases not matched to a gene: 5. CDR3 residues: CASSQGATANYGYTF. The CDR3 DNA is TGTGCCAGCAGCCAGGGGGCGACGGCTAACTATGGCTACACCTTC.

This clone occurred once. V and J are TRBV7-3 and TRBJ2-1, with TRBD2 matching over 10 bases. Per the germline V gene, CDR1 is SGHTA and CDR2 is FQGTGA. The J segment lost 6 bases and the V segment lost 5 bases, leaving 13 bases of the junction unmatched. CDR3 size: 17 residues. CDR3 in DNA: TGTGCCAGCAGCCCCTCCCGGGCTAGCGGGAGCCGCAATGAGCAGTTCTTC. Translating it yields CASSPSRASGSRNEQFF.

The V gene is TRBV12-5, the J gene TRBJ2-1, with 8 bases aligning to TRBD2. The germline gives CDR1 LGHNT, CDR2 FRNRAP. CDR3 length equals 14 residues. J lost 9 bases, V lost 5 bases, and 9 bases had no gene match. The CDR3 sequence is CASGLRAGAFEQFF. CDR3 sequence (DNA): TGTGCTAGTGGTCTCCGAGCGGGAGCGTTTGAGCAGTTCTTC. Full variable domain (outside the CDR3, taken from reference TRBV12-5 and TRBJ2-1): DARVTQTPRHKVTEMGQEVTMRCQPILGHNTVFWYRQTMMQGLELLAYFRNRAPLDDSGMPKDRFSAEMPDATLATLKIQPSEPRDSAVYFCASGLRAGAFEQFFGPGTRLTVL.

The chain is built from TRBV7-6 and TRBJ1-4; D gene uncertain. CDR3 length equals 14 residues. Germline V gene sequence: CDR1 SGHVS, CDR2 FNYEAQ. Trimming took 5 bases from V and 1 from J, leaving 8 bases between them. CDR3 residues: CASSLSGTNEKLFF. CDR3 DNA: TGTGCCAGCAGCCTATCAGGAACTAATGAAAAACTGTTTTTT.

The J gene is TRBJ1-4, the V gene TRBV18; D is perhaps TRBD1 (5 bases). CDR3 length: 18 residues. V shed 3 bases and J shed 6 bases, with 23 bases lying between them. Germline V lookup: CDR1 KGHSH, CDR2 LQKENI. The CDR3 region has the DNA TGTGCCAGCTCACCGAAACTTCGGACTCTCCCGGGGGATGAAAAACTGTTTTTT. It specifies CASSPKLRTLPGDEKLFF.

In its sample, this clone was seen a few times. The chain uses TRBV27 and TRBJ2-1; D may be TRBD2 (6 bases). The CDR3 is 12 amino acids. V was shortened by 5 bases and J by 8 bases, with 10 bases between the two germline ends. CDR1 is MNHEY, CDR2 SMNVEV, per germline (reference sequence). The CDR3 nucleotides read TGTGCCAGCAGTCAATCGGGGGATGAGCAGTTCTTC. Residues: CASSQSGDEQFF.

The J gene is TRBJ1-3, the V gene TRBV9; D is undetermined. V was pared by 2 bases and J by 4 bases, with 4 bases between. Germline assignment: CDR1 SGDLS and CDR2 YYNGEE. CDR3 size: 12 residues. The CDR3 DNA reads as TGTGCCAGCAGCGTGTTAGGAAACACCATATATTTT. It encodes CASSVLGNTIYF.

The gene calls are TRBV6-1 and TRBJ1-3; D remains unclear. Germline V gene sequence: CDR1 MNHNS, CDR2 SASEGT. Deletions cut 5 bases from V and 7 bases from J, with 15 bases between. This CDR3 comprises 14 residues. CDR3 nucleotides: TGTGCCAGCAGTCCTCAGGTTACCTGGAACACCATATATTTT. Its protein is CASSPQVTWNTIYF.

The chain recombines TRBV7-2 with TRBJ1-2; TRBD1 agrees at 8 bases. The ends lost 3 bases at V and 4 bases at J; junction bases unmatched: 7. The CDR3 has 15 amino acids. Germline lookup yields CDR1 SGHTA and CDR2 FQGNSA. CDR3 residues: CASSFGGQAVYGYTF. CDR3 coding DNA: TGTGCCAGCAGCTTTGGGGGACAGGCTGTCTATGGCTACACCTTC.

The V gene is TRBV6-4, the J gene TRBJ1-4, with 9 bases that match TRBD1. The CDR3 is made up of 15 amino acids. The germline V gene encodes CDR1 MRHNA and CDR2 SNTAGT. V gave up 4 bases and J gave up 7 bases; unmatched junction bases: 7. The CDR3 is CASSALQGAAEKLFF. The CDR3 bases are TGTGCCAGCAGTGCCCTACAGGGGGCTGCTGAAAAACTGTTTTTT.

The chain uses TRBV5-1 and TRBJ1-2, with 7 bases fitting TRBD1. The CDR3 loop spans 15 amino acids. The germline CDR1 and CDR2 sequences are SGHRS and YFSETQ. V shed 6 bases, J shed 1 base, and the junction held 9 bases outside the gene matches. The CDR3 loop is CASMPLGGGNYGYTF. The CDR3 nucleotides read TGCGCCAGCATGCCCCTAGGGGGCGGTAACTATGGCTACACCTTC.

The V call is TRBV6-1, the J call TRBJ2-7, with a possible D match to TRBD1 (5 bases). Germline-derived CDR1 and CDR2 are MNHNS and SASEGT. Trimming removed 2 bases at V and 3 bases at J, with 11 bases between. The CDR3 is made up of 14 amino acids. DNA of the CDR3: TGTGCCAGCAGTGAATATGGGCAGGGCTACGAGCAGTACTTC. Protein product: CASSEYGQGYEQYF.

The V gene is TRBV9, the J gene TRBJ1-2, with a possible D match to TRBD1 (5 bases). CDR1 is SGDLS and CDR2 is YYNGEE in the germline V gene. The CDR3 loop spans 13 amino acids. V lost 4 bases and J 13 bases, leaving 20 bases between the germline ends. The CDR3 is CASSHPGGLLFTF. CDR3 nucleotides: TGTGCCAGCAGCCATCCCGGGGGACTCCTTTTCACCTTC.

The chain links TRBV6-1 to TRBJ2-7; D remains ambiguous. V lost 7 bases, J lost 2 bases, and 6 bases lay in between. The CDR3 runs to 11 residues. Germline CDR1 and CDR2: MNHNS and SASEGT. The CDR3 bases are TGTGCCAGCACCAGTGCCTACGAGCAGTACTTC. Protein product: CASTSAYEQYF.